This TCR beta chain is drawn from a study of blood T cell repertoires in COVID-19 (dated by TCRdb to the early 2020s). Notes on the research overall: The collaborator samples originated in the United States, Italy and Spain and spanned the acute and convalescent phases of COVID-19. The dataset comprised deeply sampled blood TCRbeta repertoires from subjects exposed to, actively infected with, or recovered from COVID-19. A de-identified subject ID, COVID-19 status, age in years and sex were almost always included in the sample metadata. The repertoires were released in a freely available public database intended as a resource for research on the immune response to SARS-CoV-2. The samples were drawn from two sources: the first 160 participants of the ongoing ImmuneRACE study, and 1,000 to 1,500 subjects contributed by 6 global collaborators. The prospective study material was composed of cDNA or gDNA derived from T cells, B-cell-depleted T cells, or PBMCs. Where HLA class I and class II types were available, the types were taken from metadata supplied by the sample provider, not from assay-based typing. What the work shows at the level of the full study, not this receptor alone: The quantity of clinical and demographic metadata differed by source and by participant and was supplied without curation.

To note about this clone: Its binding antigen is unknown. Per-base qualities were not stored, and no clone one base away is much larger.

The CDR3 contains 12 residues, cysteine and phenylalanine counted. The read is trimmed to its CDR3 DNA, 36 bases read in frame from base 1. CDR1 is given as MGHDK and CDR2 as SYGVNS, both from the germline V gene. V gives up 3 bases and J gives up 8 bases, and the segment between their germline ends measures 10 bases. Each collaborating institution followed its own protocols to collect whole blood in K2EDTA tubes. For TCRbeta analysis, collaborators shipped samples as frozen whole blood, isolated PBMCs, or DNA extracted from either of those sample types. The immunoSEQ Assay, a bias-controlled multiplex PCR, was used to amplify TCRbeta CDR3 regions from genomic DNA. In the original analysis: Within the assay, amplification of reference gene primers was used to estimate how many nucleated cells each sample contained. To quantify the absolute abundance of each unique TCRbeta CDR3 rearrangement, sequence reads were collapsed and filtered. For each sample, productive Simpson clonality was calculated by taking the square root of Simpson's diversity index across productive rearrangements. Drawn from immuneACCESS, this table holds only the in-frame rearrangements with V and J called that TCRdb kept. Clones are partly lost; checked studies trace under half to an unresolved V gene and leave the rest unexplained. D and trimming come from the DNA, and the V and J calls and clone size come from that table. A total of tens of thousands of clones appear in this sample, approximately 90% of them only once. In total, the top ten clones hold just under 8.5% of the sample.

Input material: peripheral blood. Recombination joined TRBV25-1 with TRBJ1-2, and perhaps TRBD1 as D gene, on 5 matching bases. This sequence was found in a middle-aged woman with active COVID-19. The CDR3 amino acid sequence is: CASSEVGGGYTF. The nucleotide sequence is TGTGCCAGCAGTGAGGTGGGGGGAGGCTACACCTTC.